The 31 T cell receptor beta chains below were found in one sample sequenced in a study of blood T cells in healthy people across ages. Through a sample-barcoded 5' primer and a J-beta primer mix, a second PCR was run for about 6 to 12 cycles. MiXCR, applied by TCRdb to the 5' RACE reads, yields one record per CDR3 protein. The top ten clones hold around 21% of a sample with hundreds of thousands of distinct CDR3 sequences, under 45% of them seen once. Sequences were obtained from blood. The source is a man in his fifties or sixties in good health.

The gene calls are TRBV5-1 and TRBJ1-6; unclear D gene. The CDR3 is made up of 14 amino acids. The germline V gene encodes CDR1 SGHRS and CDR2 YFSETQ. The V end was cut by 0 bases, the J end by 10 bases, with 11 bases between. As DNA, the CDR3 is TGCGCCAGCAGCTTGGCGATTATGGACTCACCCCTCCACTTT. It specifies CASSLAIMDSPLHF.

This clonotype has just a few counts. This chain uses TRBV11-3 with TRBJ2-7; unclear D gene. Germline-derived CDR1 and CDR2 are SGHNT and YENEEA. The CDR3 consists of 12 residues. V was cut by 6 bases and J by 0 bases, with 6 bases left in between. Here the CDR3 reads CASRGNSYEQYF. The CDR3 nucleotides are TGTGCCAGCAGAGGCAACTCCTACGAGCAGTACTTC.

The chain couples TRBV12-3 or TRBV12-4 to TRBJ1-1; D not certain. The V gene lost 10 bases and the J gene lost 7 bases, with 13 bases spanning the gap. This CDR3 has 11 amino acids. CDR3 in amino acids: CATSVVNEAFF. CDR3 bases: TGTGCCACCTCGGTAGTCAATGAAGCTTTCTTT.

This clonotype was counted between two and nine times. CDR3 in DNA: TGCGCCAGCAGCTTGGCCAAGATGACCTTACAAGAGACCCAGTACTTC. Amino acids: CASSLAKMTLQETQYF. The chain recombines TRBV5-1 with TRBJ2-5; D ambiguous. Germline V gene lookup returns CDR1 SGHRS and CDR2 YFSETQ. CDR3 length: 16 residues. V was clipped by 0 bases and J by 2 bases, with 14 bases between them.

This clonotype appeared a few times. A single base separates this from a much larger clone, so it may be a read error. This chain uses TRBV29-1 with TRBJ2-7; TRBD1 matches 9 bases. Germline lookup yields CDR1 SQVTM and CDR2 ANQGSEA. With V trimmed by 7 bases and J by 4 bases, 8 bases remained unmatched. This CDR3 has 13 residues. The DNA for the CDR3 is TGCAGCGGCGCCGGGACAGGGACGTACGAGCAGTACTTC. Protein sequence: CSGAGTGTYEQYF.

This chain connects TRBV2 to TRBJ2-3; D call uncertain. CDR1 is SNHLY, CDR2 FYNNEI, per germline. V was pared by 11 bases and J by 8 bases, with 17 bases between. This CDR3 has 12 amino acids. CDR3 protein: CAAYTSSGTQYF. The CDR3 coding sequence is TGTGCCGCCTACACCTCGTCGGGTACGCAGTATTTT.

DNA of the CDR3: TGTGCCAGCAGCCTATTTCGGGACAGGGTATGGAATGAGCAGTTCTTC. Protein: CASSLFRDRVWNEQFF. The rearrangement links TRBV7-2 to TRBJ2-1, with 9 bases matching TRBD1. Germline CDR1 and CDR2: SGHTA and FQGNSA. The CDR3 runs to 16 residues. The junction had 12 bases not matched to a gene; V was cut back by 5 bases and J by 7 bases.

For the CDR3, the DNA is TGTGCCAGCACCAAATTAAGCGATCAGCCCCAGCATTTT. Amino acids: CASTKLSDQPQHF. The V and J genes are TRBV12-3 or TRBV12-4 and TRBJ1-5; D is unresolved. V shed 7 bases and J shed 5 bases, with 12 bases lying between them. The CDR3 is 13 residues long.

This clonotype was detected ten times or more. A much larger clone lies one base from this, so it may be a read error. CDR3 amino acids: CSALLDGSFNEQYF. The DNA of the CDR3 is TGCAGTGCCCTACTAGACGGCTCCTTCAATGAGCAGTACTTC. The chain combines TRBV20-1 with TRBJ2-1; TRBD2 might be the D (5 bases). The assigned J gene may be wrong: the sequence end matches TRBJ2-7 better. Germline V lookup: CDR1 DFQATT, CDR2 SNEGSKA (reference sequence). The length of the CDR3 is 14 residues.

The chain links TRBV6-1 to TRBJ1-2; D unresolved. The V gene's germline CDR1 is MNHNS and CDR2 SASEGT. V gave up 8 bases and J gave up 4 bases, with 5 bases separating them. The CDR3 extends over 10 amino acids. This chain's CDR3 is CASRFYGYTF. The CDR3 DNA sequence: TGTGCCAGCCGATTCTATGGCTACACCTTC.

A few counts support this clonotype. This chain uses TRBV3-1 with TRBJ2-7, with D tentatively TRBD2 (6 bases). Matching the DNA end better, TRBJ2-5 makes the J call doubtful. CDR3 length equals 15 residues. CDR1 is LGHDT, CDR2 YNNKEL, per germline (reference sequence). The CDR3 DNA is TGTGCCAGCGGCGGGGTGACACGGATTGGGGAGACCCAGTACTTC. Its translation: CASGGVTRIGETQYF.

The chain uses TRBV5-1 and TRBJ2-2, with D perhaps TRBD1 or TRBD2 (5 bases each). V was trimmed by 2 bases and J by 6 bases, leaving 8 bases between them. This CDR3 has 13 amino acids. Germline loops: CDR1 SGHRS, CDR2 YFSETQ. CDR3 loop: CASSFKGPGELFF. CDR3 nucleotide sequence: TGCGCCAGCAGCTTCAAGGGACCCGGGGAGCTGTTTTTT.

The CDR3 region has the DNA TGTGCCAGCAGCGTAAGTGCTTCGAGCAATCAGCCCCAGCATTTT. This sequence encodes CASSVSASSNQPQHF. This chain joins TRBV9 and TRBJ1-5; D unresolved. This CDR3 spans 15 amino acids. Trimming removed 1 base at V and 1 base at J, with 9 bases between. From germline, CDR1 is SGDLS and CDR2 YYNGEE.

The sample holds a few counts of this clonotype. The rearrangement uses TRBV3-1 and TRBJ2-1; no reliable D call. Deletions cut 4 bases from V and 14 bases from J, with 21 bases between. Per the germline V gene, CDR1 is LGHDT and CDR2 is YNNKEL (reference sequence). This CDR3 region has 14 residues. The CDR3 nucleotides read TGTGCCAGCAGCCCGACGACGGGCTTAGTAAGGAAGTTCTTC. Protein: CASSPTTGLVRKFF.

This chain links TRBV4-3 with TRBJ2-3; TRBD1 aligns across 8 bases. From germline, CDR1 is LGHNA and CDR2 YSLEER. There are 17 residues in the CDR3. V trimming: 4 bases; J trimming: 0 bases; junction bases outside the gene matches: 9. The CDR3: CASSLGQGPTSTDTQYF. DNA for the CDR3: TGCGCCAGCAGCCTAGGACAGGGCCCAACTAGCACAGATACGCAGTATTTT.

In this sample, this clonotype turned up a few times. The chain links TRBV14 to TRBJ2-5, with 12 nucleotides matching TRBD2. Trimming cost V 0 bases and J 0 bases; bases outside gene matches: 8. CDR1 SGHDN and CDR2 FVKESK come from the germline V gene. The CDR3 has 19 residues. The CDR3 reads CASSQDPRLAGDYQETQYF. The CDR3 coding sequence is TGTGCCAGCAGCCAAGACCCGAGACTAGCGGGGGATTACCAAGAGACCCAGTACTTC.

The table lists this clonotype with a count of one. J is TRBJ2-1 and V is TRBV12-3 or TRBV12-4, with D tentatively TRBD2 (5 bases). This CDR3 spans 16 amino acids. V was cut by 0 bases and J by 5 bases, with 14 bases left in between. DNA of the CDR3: TGTGCCAGCAGTTTAGCGCTAGTCCCGGGAAACAATGAGCAGTTCTTC. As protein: CASSLALVPGNNEQFF.

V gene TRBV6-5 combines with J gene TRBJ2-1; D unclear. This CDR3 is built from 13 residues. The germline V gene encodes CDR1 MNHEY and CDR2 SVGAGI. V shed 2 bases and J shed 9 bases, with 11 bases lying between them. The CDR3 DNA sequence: TGTGCCAGCAGTTACGGGAAGGGTCGTGAGCAGTTCTTC. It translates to CASSYGKGREQFF.

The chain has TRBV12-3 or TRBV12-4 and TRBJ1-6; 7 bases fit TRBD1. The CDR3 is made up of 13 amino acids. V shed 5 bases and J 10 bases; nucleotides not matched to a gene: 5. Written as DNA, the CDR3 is TGTGCCAGCAGTACAACAGGGGCCTCACCCCTCCACTTT. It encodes CASSTTGASPLHF.

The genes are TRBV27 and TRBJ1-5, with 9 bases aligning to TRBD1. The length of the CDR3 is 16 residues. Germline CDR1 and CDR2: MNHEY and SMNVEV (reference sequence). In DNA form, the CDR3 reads TGTGGAAGTCGGGACAGGGCCGTTGATAGCAATCAGCCCCAGCATTTT. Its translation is CGSRDRAVDSNQPQHF.

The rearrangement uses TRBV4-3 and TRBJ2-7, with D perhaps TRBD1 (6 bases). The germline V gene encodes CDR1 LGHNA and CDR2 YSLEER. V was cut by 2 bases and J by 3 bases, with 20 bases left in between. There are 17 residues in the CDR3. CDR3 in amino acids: CASSQNAYLDSNYEQYF. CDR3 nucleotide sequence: TGCGCCAGCAGCCAAAATGCGTACTTGGACAGCAACTACGAGCAGTACTTC.

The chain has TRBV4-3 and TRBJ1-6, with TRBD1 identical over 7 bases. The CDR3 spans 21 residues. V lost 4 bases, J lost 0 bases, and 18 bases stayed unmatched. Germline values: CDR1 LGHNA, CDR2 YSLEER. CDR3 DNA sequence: TGCGCCAGCAGCCCAGGGGGGATTAAGGGAAGCATGAGCTCCTATAATTCACCCCTCCACTTT. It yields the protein CASSPGGIKGSMSSYNSPLHF.

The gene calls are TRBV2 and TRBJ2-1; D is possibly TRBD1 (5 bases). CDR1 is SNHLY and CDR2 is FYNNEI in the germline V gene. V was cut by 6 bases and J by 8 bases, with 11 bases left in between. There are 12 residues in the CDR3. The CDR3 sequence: CASRLLGDEQFF. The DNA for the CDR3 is TGTGCCAGCAGACTTCTAGGGGATGAGCAGTTCTTC.

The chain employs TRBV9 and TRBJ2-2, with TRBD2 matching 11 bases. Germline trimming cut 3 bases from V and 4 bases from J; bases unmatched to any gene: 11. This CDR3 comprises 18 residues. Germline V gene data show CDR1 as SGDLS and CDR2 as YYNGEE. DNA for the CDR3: TGTGCCAGCAGCGCAGCACTAGCGGGGGCGAGATTCACCGGGGAGCTGTTTTTT. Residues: CASSAALAGARFTGELFF.

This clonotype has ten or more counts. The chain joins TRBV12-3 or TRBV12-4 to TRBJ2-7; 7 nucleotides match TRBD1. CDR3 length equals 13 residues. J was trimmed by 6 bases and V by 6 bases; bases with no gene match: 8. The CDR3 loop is CASSRDRVGEQYF. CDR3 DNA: TGTGCCAGCAGCCGTGACAGGGTCGGCGAGCAGTACTTC.

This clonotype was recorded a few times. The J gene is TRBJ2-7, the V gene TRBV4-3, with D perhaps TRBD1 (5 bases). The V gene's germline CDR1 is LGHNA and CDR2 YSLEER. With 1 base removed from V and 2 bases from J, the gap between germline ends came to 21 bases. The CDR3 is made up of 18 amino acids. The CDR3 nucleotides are TGCGCCAGCAGCCAAGTTACGGCACAGGAAGAGCCCACCTACGAGCAGTACTTC. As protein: CASSQVTAQEEPTYEQYF.

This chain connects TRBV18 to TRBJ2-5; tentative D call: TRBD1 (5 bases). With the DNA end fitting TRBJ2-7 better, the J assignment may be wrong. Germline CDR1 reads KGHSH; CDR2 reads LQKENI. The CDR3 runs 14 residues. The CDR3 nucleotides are TGTGCCAGCTCACAGTCGTTAGGGGCGTCCGAGCAGTACTTC. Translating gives CASSQSLGASEQYF.

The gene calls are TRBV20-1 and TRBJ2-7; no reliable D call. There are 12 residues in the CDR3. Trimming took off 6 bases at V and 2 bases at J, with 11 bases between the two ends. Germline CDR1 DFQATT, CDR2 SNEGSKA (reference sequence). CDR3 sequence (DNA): TGCAGTGCCAAGCCTACACCCTACGAGCAGTACTTC. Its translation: CSAKPTPYEQYF.

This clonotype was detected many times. The CDR3 here is CASSLVASDEQFF. The CDR3 nucleotides are TGTGCCAGCAGCTTAGTGGCTAGCGATGAGCAGTTCTTC. V usage is TRBV7-2 and J usage is TRBJ2-1, with TRBD2 as a possible D gene (6 bases). V was pared by 1 base and J by 8 bases, with 9 bases between. Looked up from germline, CDR1 is SGHTA and CDR2 is FQGNSA. The CDR3 sequence is 13 residues long.

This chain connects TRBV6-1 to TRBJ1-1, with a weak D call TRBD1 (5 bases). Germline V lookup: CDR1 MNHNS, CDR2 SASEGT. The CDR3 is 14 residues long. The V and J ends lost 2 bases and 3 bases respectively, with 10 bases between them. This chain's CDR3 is CASSERGGDTEAFF. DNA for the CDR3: TGTGCCAGCAGTGAAAGGGGAGGGGACACTGAAGCTTTCTTT.

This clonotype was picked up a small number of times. CDR3 loop: CASSLGYRAFNEQFF. Written as DNA, the CDR3 is TGTGCCAGCAGCTTAGGGTACCGAGCCTTCAATGAGCAGTTCTTC. The gene calls are TRBV7-3 and TRBJ2-1, with no clear D. The germline gives CDR1 SGHTA, CDR2 FQGTGA. CDR3 size: 15 residues. The V end lost 2 bases, the J end lost 6 bases, and 14 bases lay between the germline ends.